The 14 T cell receptor beta chains below all came from one sample that was sequenced in a study of blood T cell repertoires in COVID-19. Assay: immunoSEQ multiplex PCR; the TCRdb copy retains only in-frame clones and omits some. The sample shows some 220,000 clones, just under 85% of them seen only once. Sequenced: peripheral blood. These receptors were taken from a woman aged 60-70 years with active or convalescent COVID-19.

About this clone itself: Its ends do not fully match the called genes, so a read error is possible. V usage is TRBV29-1 and J usage is TRBJ2-1, with 12 bases that match TRBD2. The CDR3 spans 15 residues. The germline gives CDR1 SQVTM, CDR2 ANQGSEA. CDR3 loop: CSAEIGTSGYNEQFF. For the CDR3, the DNA is TGCAGCGCTGAAATCGGGACTAGCGGGTACAATGAGCAGTTCTTC.

The chain carries TRBV6-1 and TRBJ2-7; a possible D gene is TRBD1 (6 bases). CDR1 and CDR2 (germline): MNHNS, SASEGT. The CDR3 is made up of 15 amino acids. V lost 1 base and J 3 bases, leaving 13 bases between the germline ends. The CDR3 sequence is CASSEGSRGHYEQYV. DNA of the CDR3: TGTGCCAGCAGTGAAGGAAGCAGGGGTCACTACGAGCAGTACGTC.

The rearrangement links TRBV7-2 to TRBJ2-3; TRBD2 agrees at 9 bases. CDR1 and CDR2 (germline): SGHTA, FQGNSA. With 5 bases clipped from V and 2 bases from J, the junction kept 8 bases outside the gene matches. This CDR3 comprises 16 residues. The DNA for the CDR3 is TGTGCCAGCAGCCCGACTAGCGGTACTTTCACAGATACGCAGTATTTT. Translated: CASSPTSGTFTDTQYF.

This clone has more than one count but fewer than ten. CDR3 protein: CASSHRGTGELFF. In DNA form, the CDR3 reads TGTGCCAGCAGCCATAGAGGCACCGGGGAGCTGTTTTTT. The chain is built from TRBV3-1 (or the pseudogene TRBV3-2) and TRBJ2-2, with D unclear. Germline CDR1 reads LGHDT; CDR2 reads YNNKEL (reference sequence). The CDR3 loop spans 13 amino acids. Trimming stripped 3 bases from V and 4 bases from J, with 6 bases between.

This chain links TRBV18 with TRBJ1-2; D unresolved. The germline V gene has CDR1 KGHSH and CDR2 LQKENI. V was clipped by 5 bases and J by 7 bases, with 11 bases between them. CDR3 size: 12 residues. CDR3 residues: CASSAGGVGYTF. The CDR3 DNA reads TGTGCCAGCTCAGCAGGAGGAGTTGGCTACACCTTC.

This clone was picked up many times. The V call is TRBV10-3, the J call TRBJ2-7; no clear D gene. V lost 0 bases, J lost 2 bases, and 2 bases lay in between. The V gene's germline CDR1 is ENHRY and CDR2 SYGVKD. The CDR3 loop spans 12 amino acids. CDR3 nucleotides: TGTGCCATCAGTGAGTCCACCTACGAGCAGTACGTC. Translation: CAISESTYEQYV.

Note on this clone: Other DNA variants within this sample encode the same CDR3. This chain links TRBV5-1 with TRBJ1-5; TRBD1 might be the D (6 bases). This CDR3 is 16 amino acids long. Per the germline V gene, CDR1 is SGHRS and CDR2 is YFSETQ. The V and J ends lost 0 bases and 0 bases respectively, with 10 bases between them. The CDR3 DNA follows: TGCGCCAGCAGCTTGGGGGGGCCTTCTAGCAATCAGCCCCAGCATTTT. Translated, it gives CASSLGGPSSNQPQHF.

On this clone: Sequence at one end of the junction differs from germline and may be a read error. This rearrangement joins TRBV7-7 to TRBJ2-1; the D is unclear. The CDR3 spans 13 residues. Germline CDR1 and CDR2: SSHAT and FNYEAQ (reference sequence). This CDR3 is CASSRKLADEQFF. For the CDR3, the DNA is TGTGCTAGCAGCCGCAAGCTGGCGGATGAGCAGTTCTTC.

The rearrangement joins TRBV5-1 to TRBJ1-5; D perhaps matches TRBD1 (5 bases). Trimming cost V 0 bases and J 6 bases, with 16 bases left between them. Germline lookup yields CDR1 SGHRS and CDR2 YFSETQ. The CDR3 contains 16 residues. CDR3 bases: TGCGCCAGCAGCTTGGTATTGGCGGAGGGGAGTCAGCCCCAGCATTTT. It encodes CASSLVLAEGSQPQHF.

The CDR3 loop is CATKLLAGGDGEQFF. The DNA for the CDR3 is TGTGCCACCAAACTCTTAGCGGGGGGCGACGGTGAGCAGTTCTTC. The genes are TRBV10-3 and TRBJ2-1; 10 nucleotides agree with TRBD2. Germline-derived CDR1 and CDR2 are ENHRY and SYGVKD. The length of the CDR3 is 15 residues. V lost 10 bases to trimming and J lost 9 bases; unmatched junction nucleotides: 15.

V and J are TRBV5-1 and TRBJ1-6; D unclear. V gave up 10 bases and J gave up 7 bases, with 21 bases separating them. CDR3 size: 15 residues. Germline V gene data show CDR1 as SGHRS and CDR2 as YFSETQ. The CDR3 bases are TGCGCCTCGGCCGAGTTTAATAGCCGGAATTCACCCCTCCACTTT. It translates to CASAEFNSRNSPLHF.

The sample holds a few counts of this clone. An end of the junction differs from the germline gene, which may be a read error. The chain is built from TRBV7-7 and TRBJ2-7; 11 nucleotides agree with TRBD2. Per germline, CDR1 SSHAT and CDR2 FNYEAQ (reference sequence). This CDR3 is built from 15 residues. CDR3 in amino acids: CASSISSGGPYEQYF. CDR3 sequence (DNA): TGTGCTAGCAGCATCTCTAGCGGGGGGCCCTACGAGCAGTACTTC.

The genes are TRBV10-2 and TRBJ1-1, with a tentative D call TRBD1 (5 bases). The CDR3 covers 18 residues. V was clipped by 8 bases and J by 1 base, with 26 bases between them. The V gene's germline CDR1 is WSHSY and CDR2 SAAADI. CDR3 nucleotide sequence: TGCGCCAGCTTTGGAGCAGTCGGGGGGGTCGGGCCGAACACTGAAGCTTTCTTT. As protein: CASFGAVGGVGPNTEAFF.

Details on this clone: An end of the junction does not agree with germline; a read error may underlie this. The chain links TRBV5-1 to TRBJ1-5, with D possibly TRBD1 on 6 matching bases. The CDR3 sequence is 14 residues long. CDR1 is SGHRS and CDR2 is YFSETQ in the germline V gene. In DNA form, the CDR3 reads TGCGCCAGCAGTTTGGGGGGCTTCAATCAGCCCCAGCATTTT. It translates to CASSLGGFNQPQHF.